The entry below describes one TCR beta chain. The antigen is not known. The sample belongs to a study of identical twins. Study outcomes and limitations: Its conclusions, products of cross-sectional statistical analysis, did not come from following the same donors. Researchers reported excess low generation probability among twin-shared out-of-frame alpha sequences. With abundant cord blood beta clonotypes, insertions were fewer; memory repertoires showed no such pattern.

Germline V gives CDR1 WSHSY, CDR2 SAAADI. V gave up 8 bases and J gave up 6 bases; unmatched junction bases: 10. This CDR3 spans 15 amino acids. A universal primer site was created by template switching, with the cDNA bearing unique molecular identifiers. One entry per CDR3 protein results from TCRdb running MiXCR on the 5' RACE reads. The sample consists of some 300,000 distinct CDR3 sequences, approximately 13% of them appearing once. The same data also went into a second study, on yellow fever vaccine responses in identical twins.

Source material: CD8+ T cells sorted from blood. This sequence was found in a woman aged 18-29 years in good health. The rearrangement links TRBV10-2 to TRBJ2-2; 9 bases fit TRBD1. CDR3 region: CASRLRDRESGELFF. CDR3 nucleotides: TGCGCCAGCCGCCTCCGGGACAGGGAATCCGGGGAGCTGTTTTTT.